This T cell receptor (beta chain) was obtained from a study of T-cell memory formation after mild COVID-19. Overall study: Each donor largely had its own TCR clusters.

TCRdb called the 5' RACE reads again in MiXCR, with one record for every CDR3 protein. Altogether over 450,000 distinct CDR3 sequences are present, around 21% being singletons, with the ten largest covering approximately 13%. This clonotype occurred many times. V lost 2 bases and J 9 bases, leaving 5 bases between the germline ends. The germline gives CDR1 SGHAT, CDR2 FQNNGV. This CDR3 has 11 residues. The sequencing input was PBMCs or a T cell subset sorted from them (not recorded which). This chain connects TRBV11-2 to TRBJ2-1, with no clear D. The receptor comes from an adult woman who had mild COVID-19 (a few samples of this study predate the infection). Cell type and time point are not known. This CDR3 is CASSLTGEQFF. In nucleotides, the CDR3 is TGTGCCAGCAGCTTAACGGGTGAGCAGTTCTTC.